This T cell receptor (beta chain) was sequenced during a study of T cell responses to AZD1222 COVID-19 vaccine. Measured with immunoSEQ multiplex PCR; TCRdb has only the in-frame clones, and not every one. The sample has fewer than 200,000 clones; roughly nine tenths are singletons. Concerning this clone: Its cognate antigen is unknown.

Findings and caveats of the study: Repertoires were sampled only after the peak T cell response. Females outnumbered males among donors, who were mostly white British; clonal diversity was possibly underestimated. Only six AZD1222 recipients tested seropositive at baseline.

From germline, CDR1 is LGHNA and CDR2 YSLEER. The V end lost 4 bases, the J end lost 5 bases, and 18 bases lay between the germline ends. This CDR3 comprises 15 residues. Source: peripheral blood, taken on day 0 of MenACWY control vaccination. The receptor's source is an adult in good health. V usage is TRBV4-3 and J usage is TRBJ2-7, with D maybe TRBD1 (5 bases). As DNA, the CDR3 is TGCGCCAGCAGCCCGTCTTGGCAGGGTTCCCACGAGCAGTACTTC. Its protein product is CASSPSWQGSHEQYF.